Listed below are T cell receptor beta chains from one sample, sequenced in a study of blood T cell repertoires in COVID-19. TCRdb's copy holds only in-frame clones and misses some; the assay was immunoSEQ multiplex PCR. The data show under 300,000 clones, 84% seen once. Material for sequencing was peripheral blood. These receptors all stem from a woman aged 40 to 55 who had recovered from COVID-19. Each CDR3 is given with its conserved first and last residue. The D gene is left open where the match is weak. A row's size may be missing; if present it is once, few, many or a size class.

clone_size	v_call	j_call	d_call	cdr3_nt	cdr3_aa
once	TRBV28	TRBJ1-5	.	TGTGCCAGCAGACGTACAGGGCCGCTCAATCAGCCCCAGCATTTT	CASRRTGPLNQPQHF
.	TRBV2	TRBJ1-2	TRBD1	TGTGCCACCGCGACAGGGACGAACTATGGCTACACCTTC	CATATGTNYGYTF
.	TRBV28	TRBJ2-1	TRBD1	TGTGCCAGCAGTTCGGAGGGACAGGGGGCTTGGAATGAGCAGTTCTTC	CASSSEGQGAWNEQFF
.	TRBV28	TRBJ2-7	TRBD1	TGTGCCAGCAGTTCGGCCCAGGTAGGGGACAGGGGGCAGCAGTACTTC	CASSSAQVGDRGQQYF
.	TRBV2	TRBJ2-2	.	TGTGCCAGCCGGGGGAACACCGAGACCGGGGAGCTGTTTTTT	CASRGNTETGELFF
.	TRBV19	TRBJ2-3	TRBD1	TGTGCCAGTAGCCCAGCCAGGGGGTCAGATACGCAGTATTTT	CASSPARGSDTQYF
.	TRBV20-1	TRBJ2-1	TRBD1	TGCAGTGCTAGTTCCGGGACAGGGAGCTCCTACAATGAGCAGTTCTTC	CSASSGTGSSYNEQFF
.	TRBV7-9	TRBJ1-5	.	TGTGCCAGCAGCTTAGGGGGCTTGGACAATCAGCCCCAGCATTTT	CASSLGGLDNQPQHF
.	TRBV15	TRBJ2-7	.	TGTGCCACCAGCAGAGATCACAGGACGGAGCAGTACTTC	CATSRDHRTEQYF
.	TRBV5-1	TRBJ1-1	.	TGCGCCAGCAGCTTGATTGACATGAACACTGAAGCTTTCTTT	CASSLIDMNTEAFF
.	TRBV14	TRBJ1-1	.	TGTGCCAGCAGCCAAACGGGGGGACTAGAAGCTTTCTTT	CASSQTGGLEAFF